This T cell receptor (beta chain) was captured in a study of cytomegalovirus exposure and HLA in healthy donors. Overall study: Assignment to the Caucasian-associated ancestry cluster applied to over 70% of the approximately 400 genotyped donors. Study findings and constraints: Common viral pathogens seemed to be connected with several of the most significant clusters, according to a later analysis. It was around 160 TCR beta chains that were listed as cytomegalovirus-associated. Across donors, most TCRs were seen rarely, yet some public ones were widespread.

In the case of this clone: Antigen unknown.

This PCR relied on a set of 60 Vbeta primers and 13 Jbeta primers. TCRdb's table, derived via immunoSEQ multiplex PCR, lists solely in-frame clones and lacks some. The profile covers about 90,000 clones, with about three quarters appearing a single time and around 4.3% taken by the ten largest. The source material was PBMCs. This clonotype was sampled from a woman aged 35 to 49 in good health and CMV-seropositive.

This CDR3 is CASSLERTGVWSGANVLTF. In DNA form, the CDR3 reads TGTGCCAGCAGCTTAGAACGGACAGGGGTTTGGTCTGGGGCCAACGTCCTGACTTTC. The rearrangement joins TRBV11-2 to TRBJ2-6; 9 nucleotides agree with TRBD1. The junction had 7 bases not matched to a gene; V was cut back by 0 bases and J by 1 base. Germline CDR1 SGHAT, CDR2 FQNNGV. The CDR3 has 19 residues.